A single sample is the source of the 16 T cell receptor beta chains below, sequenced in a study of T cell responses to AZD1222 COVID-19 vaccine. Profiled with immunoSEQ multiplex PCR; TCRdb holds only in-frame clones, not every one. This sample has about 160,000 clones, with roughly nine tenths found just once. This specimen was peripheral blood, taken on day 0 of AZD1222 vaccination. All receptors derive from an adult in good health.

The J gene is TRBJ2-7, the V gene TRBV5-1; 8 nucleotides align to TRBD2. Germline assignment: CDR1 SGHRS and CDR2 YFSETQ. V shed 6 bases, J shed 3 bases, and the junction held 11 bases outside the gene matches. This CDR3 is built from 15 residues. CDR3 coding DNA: TGCGCCAGCACCGTACATGGCGGGGGGAACTACGAGCAGTACTTC. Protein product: CASTVHGGGNYEQYF. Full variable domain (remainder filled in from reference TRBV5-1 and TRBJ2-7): KAGVTQTPRYLIKTRGQQVTLSCSPISGHRSVSWYQQTPGQGLQFLFEYFSETQRNKGNFPGRFSGRQFSNSRSEMNVSTLELGDSALYLCASTVHGGGNYEQYFGPGTRLTVT.

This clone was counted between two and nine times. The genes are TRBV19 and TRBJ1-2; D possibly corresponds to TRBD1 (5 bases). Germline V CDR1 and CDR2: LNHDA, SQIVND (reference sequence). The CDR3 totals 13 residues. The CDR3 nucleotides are TGTCGTGGGACGAACGGGGGGGGTCTTGGCTACACCTTC. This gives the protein CRGTNGGGLGYTF.

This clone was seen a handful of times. As DNA, the CDR3 is TGTGCCAGCAGCACCCGGGACACGGGCTCACCCCTCCACTTT. It is translated as CASSTRDTGSPLHF. The chain joins TRBV11-2 to TRBJ1-6; TRBD1 is a possible D gene (6 bases). The V gene's germline CDR1 is SGHAT and CDR2 FQNNGV. V dropped 5 bases and J dropped 10 bases, with 15 bases sitting between them. There are 14 residues in the CDR3.

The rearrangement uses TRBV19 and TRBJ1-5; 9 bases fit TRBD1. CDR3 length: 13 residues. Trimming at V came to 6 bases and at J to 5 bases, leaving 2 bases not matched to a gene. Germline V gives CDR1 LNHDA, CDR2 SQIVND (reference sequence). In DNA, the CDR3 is TGTGCCAGTAGGGGACAGGGTTATCAGCCCCAGCATTTT. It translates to CASRGQGYQPQHF.

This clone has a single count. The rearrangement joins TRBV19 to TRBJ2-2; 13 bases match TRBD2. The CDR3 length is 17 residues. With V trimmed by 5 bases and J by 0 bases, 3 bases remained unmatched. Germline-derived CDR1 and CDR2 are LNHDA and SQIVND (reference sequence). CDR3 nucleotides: TGTGCCAGTAGTCCACTAGCGGGGGGGCCGAACACCGGGGAGCTGTTTTTT. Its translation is CASSPLAGGPNTGELFF.

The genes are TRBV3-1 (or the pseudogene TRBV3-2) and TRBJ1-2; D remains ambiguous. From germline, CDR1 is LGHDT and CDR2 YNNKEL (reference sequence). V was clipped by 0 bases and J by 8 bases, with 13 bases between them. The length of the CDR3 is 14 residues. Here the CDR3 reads CASSQDGPRRGYTF. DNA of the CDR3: TGTGCCAGCAGCCAAGACGGGCCTCGGCGAGGCTACACCTTC.

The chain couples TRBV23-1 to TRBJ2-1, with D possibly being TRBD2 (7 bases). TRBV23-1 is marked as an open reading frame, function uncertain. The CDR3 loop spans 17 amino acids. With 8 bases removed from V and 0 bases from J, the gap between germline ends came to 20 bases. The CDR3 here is CASSLRGASYSYNEQFF. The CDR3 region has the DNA TGCGCCAGCTCCCTTCGGGGGGCCTCCTACTCCTACAATGAGCAGTTCTTC.

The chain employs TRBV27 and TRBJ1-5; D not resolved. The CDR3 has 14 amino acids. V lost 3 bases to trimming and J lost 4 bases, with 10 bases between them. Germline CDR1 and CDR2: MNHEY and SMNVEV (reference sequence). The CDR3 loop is CASSFRQANQPQHF. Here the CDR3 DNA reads TGTGCCAGCAGTTTCCGACAAGCAAATCAGCCCCAGCATTTT.

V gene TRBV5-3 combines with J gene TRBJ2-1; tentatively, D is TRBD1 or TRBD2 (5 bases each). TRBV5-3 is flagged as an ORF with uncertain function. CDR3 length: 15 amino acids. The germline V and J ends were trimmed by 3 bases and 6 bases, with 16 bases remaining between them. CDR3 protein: CARSWDDSYGNEQFF. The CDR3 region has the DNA TGTGCCAGAAGCTGGGACGACAGCTATGGCAATGAGCAGTTCTTC.

CDR3 region: CSVKTSGTDTQYF. CDR3 nucleotides: TGCAGCGTTAAGACTAGCGGAACAGATACGCAGTATTTT. The chain has TRBV29-1 and TRBJ2-3; 9 bases align to TRBD2. Unmatched junction bases numbered 3, after V lost 5 bases and J lost 3 bases. CDR1 is SQVTM, CDR2 ANQGSEA, per germline. The CDR3 contains 13 residues.

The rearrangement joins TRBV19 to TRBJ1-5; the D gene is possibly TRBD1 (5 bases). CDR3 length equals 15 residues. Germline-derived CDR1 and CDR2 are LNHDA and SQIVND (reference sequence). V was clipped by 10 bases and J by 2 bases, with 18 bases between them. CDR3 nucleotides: TGTGCCACCCATGGAGGGGATAGGGGCAATCAGCCCCAGCATTTT. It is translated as CATHGGDRGNQPQHF. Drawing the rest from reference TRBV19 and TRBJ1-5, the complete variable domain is DGGITQSPKYLFRKEGQNVTLSCEQNLNHDAMYWYRQDPGQGLRLIYYSQIVNDFQKGDIAEGYSVSREKKESFPLTVTSAQKNPTAFYLCATHGGDRGNQPQHFGDGTRLSIL.

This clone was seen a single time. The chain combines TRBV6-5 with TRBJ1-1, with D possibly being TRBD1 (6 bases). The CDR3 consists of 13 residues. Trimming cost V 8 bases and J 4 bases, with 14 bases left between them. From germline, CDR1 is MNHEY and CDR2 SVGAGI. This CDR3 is CASYRGGRTEAFF. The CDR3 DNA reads TGTGCCAGCTACCGTGGGGGGCGCACTGAAGCTTTCTTT.

The CDR3 region is CASSLAPWGETQYF. Here the CDR3 DNA reads TGTGCCAGCAGCTTAGCCCCGTGGGGGGAGACCCAGTACTTC. V usage is TRBV11-2 and J usage is TRBJ2-5, with D tentatively TRBD1 or TRBD2 (5 bases each). The CDR3 spans 14 residues. Trimming took 1 base from V and 5 from J, leaving 11 bases between them. Germline V gene sequence: CDR1 SGHAT, CDR2 FQNNGV.

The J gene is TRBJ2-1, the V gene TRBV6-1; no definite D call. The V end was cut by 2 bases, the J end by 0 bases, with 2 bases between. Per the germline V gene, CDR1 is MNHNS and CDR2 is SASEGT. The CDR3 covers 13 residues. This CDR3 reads CASSENSYNEQFF. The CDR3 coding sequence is TGTGCCAGCAGTGAAAACTCCTACAATGAGCAGTTCTTC.

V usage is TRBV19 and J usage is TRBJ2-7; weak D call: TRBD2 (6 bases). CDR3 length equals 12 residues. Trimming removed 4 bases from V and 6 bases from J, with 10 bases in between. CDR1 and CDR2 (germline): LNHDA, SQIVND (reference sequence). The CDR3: CASSSGAGEQYF. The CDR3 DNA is TGTGCCAGTAGTAGCGGGGCGGGCGAGCAGTACTTC. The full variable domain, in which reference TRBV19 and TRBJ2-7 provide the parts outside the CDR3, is DGGITQSPKYLFRKEGQNVTLSCEQNLNHDAMYWYRQDPGQGLRLIYYSQIVNDFQKGDIAEGYSVSREKKESFPLTVTSAQKNPTAFYLCASSSGAGEQYFGPGTRLTVT.

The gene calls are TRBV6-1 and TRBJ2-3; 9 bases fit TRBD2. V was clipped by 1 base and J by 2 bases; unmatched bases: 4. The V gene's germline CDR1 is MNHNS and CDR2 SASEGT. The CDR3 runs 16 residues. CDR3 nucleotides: TGTGCCAGCAGTGAAGTCCCTAGCGGGGCCACAGATACGCAGTATTTT. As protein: CASSEVPSGATDTQYF.